These 10 T cell receptor beta chains originate from one sample sequenced in a study of tumor and adjacent non-tumor tissue in lung cancer (dated by TCRdb to between 2017 and 2018). Bulk unsorted tissue served as the source for RNA extraction, and RNA quality was assessed using a NanoDrop ND-1000 and an Agilent 2100. Receptor amplification or capture employed multiplex PCR. The reads were generated on an Illumina HiSeq 2500. TCRbeta libraries were constructed through three rounds of nested PCR with primers (Table S4) according to protocols adapted from ARM-PCR. Starting from the raw public reads, TCRdb applied fastp trimming at Q25, assembled clones with MiXCR and retained in-frame beta chains. Rows matching on CDR3 protein sequence are summarized as one entry with the most common DNA and genes. This sample is represented by tens of thousands of distinct CDR3 sequences; about 72% of them were singletons. The top ten clonotypes cover 15% to 20% of the sample.

Sequenced sample: lung tumor tissue. All receptors come from a man aged 55 to 69 with non-small cell lung cancer.

About this clonotype: A junction boundary mismatches the germline segment, possibly from a read error. CDR3 amino acids: CASSFLFQGGLETQYF. The CDR3 coding sequence is TGTGCCAGCAGCTTTTTGTTCCAGGGGGGCCTAGAGACCCAGTATTTC. J is TRBJ2-5 and V is TRBV5-6; D possibly corresponds to TRBD1 (7 bases). Germline loops: CDR1 SGHDT, CDR2 YYEEEE. The CDR3 sequence is 16 residues long.

As regards this clonotype: Compared with germline, one end of the junction differs, possibly owing to a read error. The chain has TRBV6-2 or TRBV6-3 and TRBJ2-5, with a possible D match to TRBD2 (6 bases). Per germline, CDR1 MNHEY and CDR2 SVGEGT. The CDR3 has 15 residues. The CDR3 DNA follows: TGTGCCAGCAGAGCGGCGCGGGACTCGCGAGAGATCCAGTACTTC. Its translation is CASRAARDSREIQYF.

About this clonotype itself: A read error may explain this, as a much larger clone is one base away. The J gene is TRBJ2-7, the V gene TRBV6-5; TRBD2 might be the D (6 bases). The germline V gene encodes CDR1 MNHEY and CDR2 SVGAGI. The CDR3 runs to 16 residues. CDR3 residues: CVSSRVGGSDSYEQYF. Here the CDR3 DNA reads TGTGTCAGCAGCAGGGTTGGGGGGAGTGACTCCTACGAGCAGTACTTC.

In its sample, this clonotype was seen many times. One end of the junction does not line up with germline, which may come from a read error. The chain employs TRBV11-1 and TRBJ1-6; weak D call: TRBD1 (6 bases). This CDR3 region has 13 residues. Per the germline V gene, CDR1 is SGHAT and CDR2 is FQDESV (reference sequence). The CDR3 DNA is TGTACCAGCAGCTCCGGGGGGCAATCACCCCTCCACTTT. Translating gives CTSSSGGQSPLHF.

Within the sample, this clonotype is large. The chain couples TRBV11-1 to TRBJ2-7; D is ambiguous. V dropped 5 bases and J dropped 3 bases, with 11 bases sitting between them. The CDR3 is 13 residues long. Germline CDR1 SGHAT, CDR2 FQDESV (reference sequence). The CDR3 DNA follows: TGTGCCAGCAGCCTACCCGGCGGCTACGAGCAGTACTTC. Translated, it gives CASSLPGGYEQYF.

The rearrangement uses TRBV6-5 and TRBJ2-7; the D gene is possibly TRBD1 (5 bases). Germline V lookup: CDR1 MNHEY, CDR2 SVGAGI. The CDR3 contains 13 residues. Deletions cut 11 bases from V and 4 bases from J, with 18 bases between. Here the CDR3 reads CAGSYQGRYEQYF. The CDR3 DNA reads as TGTGCCGGTAGTTATCAGGGTCGTTACGAGCAGTACTTC.

Turning to this clonotype: The CDR3 does not end in the conserved phenylalanine or tryptophan, so this is likely a read error. V is TRBV7-8 and J is TRBJ2-3; D remains ambiguous. The CDR3 is made up of 12 amino acids. Germline assignment: CDR1 SGHVS and CDR2 FQNEAQ. CDR3 amino acids: CTSSLDGDTQYL. DNA of the CDR3: TGTACCAGCAGCCTAGACGGAGATACGCAGTATTTG.

Note on this clonotype: A junction boundary mismatches the germline segment, possibly from a read error. The chain employs TRBV10-3 and TRBJ2-6; TRBD1 aligns across 8 bases. The germline gives CDR1 ENHRY, CDR2 SYGVKD. CDR3 length: 16 amino acids. In nucleotides, the CDR3 is TGCGCCATCAGTGACAGGGGAAGCTCTGGGGCCAACGTCCTGAATTTC. This encodes CAISDRGSSGANVLNF.

On this clonotype: The junction does not match germline at one end; this may be a read error. The rearrangement uses TRBV11-3 and TRBJ2-7, with 8 bases lining up with TRBD2. This CDR3 has 16 amino acids. Per germline, CDR1 SGHNT and CDR2 YENEEA. CDR3 nucleotide sequence: TGTGCCAGCAGCCGGGGGGGGACTACGCGCTTCCTCGAACAGTACTTT. Residues: CASSRGGTTRFLEQYF.

The chain recombines TRBV10-3 with TRBJ1-4; 7 nucleotides line up with TRBD1. The CDR3 is 16 residues long. Looked up from germline, CDR1 is ENHRY and CDR2 is SYGVKD. V gave up 10 bases and J gave up 7 bases; unmatched junction bases: 18. CDR3 DNA: TGTGCCACCACGGACAGGTCTACCCCGGGCCGTGAAAAACTGTTTTTT. Its translation is CATTDRSTPGREKLFF.